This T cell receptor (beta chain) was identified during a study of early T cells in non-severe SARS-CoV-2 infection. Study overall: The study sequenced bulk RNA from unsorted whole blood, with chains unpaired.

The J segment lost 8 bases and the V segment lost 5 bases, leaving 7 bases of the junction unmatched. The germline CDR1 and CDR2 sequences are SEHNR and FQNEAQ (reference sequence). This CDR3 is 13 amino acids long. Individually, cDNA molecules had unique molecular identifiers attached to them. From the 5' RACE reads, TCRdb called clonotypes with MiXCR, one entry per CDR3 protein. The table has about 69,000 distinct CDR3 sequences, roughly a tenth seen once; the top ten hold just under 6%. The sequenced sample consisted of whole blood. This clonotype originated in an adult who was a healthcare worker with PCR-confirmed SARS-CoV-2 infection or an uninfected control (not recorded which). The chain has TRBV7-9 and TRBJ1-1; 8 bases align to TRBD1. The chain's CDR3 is CASSVTGASEAFF. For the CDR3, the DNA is TGTGCCAGCAGCGTGACAGGGGCGTCGGAAGCTTTCTTT.